This T cell receptor beta chain comes out of a study of PD-1 blockade in classical Hodgkin lymphoma. Germline V CDR1 and CDR2: SQVTM, ANQGSEA. Losses at the gene ends were 6 bases for V and 3 bases for J; bases not matched to a gene: 7. This CDR3 has 14 amino acids. Every patient relapsed after autologous stem cell transplantation, and brentuximab vedotin exposure varied. Relapsed/refractory classical Hodgkin lymphoma patients had complete, partial or progressive responses. This clone was seen once. Its specificity is unknown. Findings and caveats of the study: TCR diversity at baseline was reported to be reduced in newly diagnosed patients relative to healthy donors.

Data came from immunoSEQ multiplex PCR; TCRdb stores just in-frame clones and leaves some out. Of approximately 100,000 clones in the sample, approximately 90% were seen once. The material was peripheral blood mononuclear cells (PBMCs), obtained before the second cycle of nivolumab. The origin of this receptor is a human donor with classical Hodgkin lymphoma. This chain connects TRBV29-1 to TRBJ1-3; 8 bases align to TRBD1. The CDR3 DNA follows: TGCAGCGTGGACGACAGGGGATATGGAAACACCATATATTTT. Translating gives CSVDDRGYGNTIYF.